The 29 T cell receptor beta chains below were found in one sample sequenced in a study of shared clonotypes between healthy human individuals. Measured with immunoSEQ multiplex PCR; TCRdb has only the in-frame clones, and not every one. The sample carries around 700,000 clones, 73% recorded once. Sequenced material: memory CD4+ T cells sorted from blood. Specified subset: CD45RA-negative fraction. The receptor set was obtained from a woman aged 30 to 39 in good health.

The chain joins TRBV5-1 to TRBJ2-5, with 13 bases lining up with TRBD2. The CDR3 spans 15 residues. Germline V lookup: CDR1 SGHRS, CDR2 YFSETQ. V dropped 4 bases and J dropped 4; count of bases not matched to a gene: 4. The CDR3 DNA is TGCGCCAGCAGCGCAGGACTAGCGGGGGTAGAGACCCAGTACTTC. It specifies CASSAGLAGVETQYF.

This clone was counted only a few times. This sequence joins TRBV5-4 and TRBJ2-3; D is ambiguous. Trimming took off 0 bases at V and 6 bases at J, with 11 bases between the two ends. Germline V gene sequence: CDR1 SGHNT, CDR2 YYREEE (reference sequence). The CDR3 is 14 amino acids. The CDR3 DNA follows: TGTGCCAGCAGCTTGGCGACCGGGCCGGATACGCAGTATTTT. Translation: CASSLATGPDTQYF.

The chain links TRBV5-5 to TRBJ2-2; possibly TRBD1 or TRBD2 for D (6 bases each). Germline CDR1 SGHKS, CDR2 YYEKEE (reference sequence). V gave up 4 bases and J gave up 0 bases, with 22 bases separating them. CDR3 length: 19 amino acids. The CDR3 spells CASSPVWTQGRPNTGELFF. CDR3 bases: TGTGCCAGCAGCCCAGTTTGGACCCAGGGGAGGCCGAACACCGGGGAGCTGTTTTTT.

V is TRBV11-2 and J is TRBJ1-2; perhaps TRBD1 as D (5 bases). The V gene lost 0 bases and the J gene lost 4 bases, with 12 bases spanning the gap. The CDR3 runs to 15 residues. In germline, CDR1 is SGHAT, CDR2 FQNNGV. CDR3 sequence (DNA): TGTGCCAGCAGCTTAGATTGGGGCAGCGGCTATGGCTACACCTTC. Encoded protein: CASSLDWGSGYGYTF.

V gene TRBV5-4 combines with J gene TRBJ2-3, with 9 bases identical to TRBD2. The ends lost 2 bases at V and 3 bases at J; junction bases unmatched: 1. The germline V gene encodes CDR1 SGHNT and CDR2 YYREEE (reference sequence). The CDR3 has 14 residues. CDR3 protein: CASSFSGRTDTQYF. The CDR3 nucleotides read TGTGCCAGCAGCTTTAGCGGGAGAACAGATACGCAGTATTTT.

The CDR3 nucleotides are TGTGCCAGCAGCCCCAGTACCGGGTCAAAATATGGCTACACCTTC. This encodes CASSPSTGSKYGYTF. The chain couples TRBV11-2 to TRBJ1-2; D uncertain. CDR3 length equals 15 residues. Trimming left V 5 bases short and J 5 bases short, with 18 bases between. Germline assignment: CDR1 SGHAT and CDR2 FQNNGV.

V usage is TRBV7-8 and J usage is TRBJ2-7; TRBD1 matches 10 bases. V lost 1 base and J lost 1; bases outside the gene matches: 1. This CDR3 has 15 residues. The germline gives CDR1 SGHVS, CDR2 FQNEAQ. CDR3 protein: CASSLVGQGSYEQYF. Written as DNA, the CDR3 is TGTGCCAGCAGCTTAGTGGGACAGGGGTCCTACGAGCAGTACTTC.

This clone has only a few counts. V gene TRBV4-1 combines with J gene TRBJ1-1, with D perhaps TRBD1 (5 bases). V was trimmed by 10 bases and J by 4 bases, leaving 10 bases between them. The CDR3 is made up of 11 amino acids. CDR1 and CDR2 (germline): MGHRA, YSYEKL. The CDR3, as DNA: TGCGCCACCACAGGTGGCACTGAAGCTTTCTTT. Protein product: CATTGGTEAFF.

The rearrangement uses TRBV5-4 and TRBJ2-5; D gene uncertain. This CDR3 region has 14 residues. V shed 1 base and J shed 5 bases, with 12 bases lying between them. The V gene's germline CDR1 is SGHNT and CDR2 YYREEE (reference sequence). The CDR3 region has the DNA TGTGCCAGCAGCTTGATTGGTGACTTGGAGACCCAGTACTTC. This sequence encodes CASSLIGDLETQYF.

The chain couples TRBV5-8 to TRBJ2-5, with unresolved D. The CDR3 extends over 13 amino acids. The germline CDR1 and CDR2 sequences are SGHTS and YDEGEE. V lost 4 bases and J lost 4, with 11 bases in between. Here the CDR3 DNA reads TGTGCCAGCAGCCGGTCCTCTCGAGAGACCCAGTACTTC. Amino acid sequence: CASSRSSRETQYF.

The genes are TRBV11-2 and TRBJ1-1; 10 nucleotides align to TRBD1. The CDR3 runs to 15 residues. In germline, CDR1 is SGHAT, CDR2 FQNNGV. V shed 2 bases, J shed 12 bases, and the junction held 12 bases outside the gene matches. CDR3 coding DNA: TGTGCCAGCAGCTTAAACCCGGGACAGGGGAGCGCAACTTTCTTT. Translation: CASSLNPGQGSATFF.

The rearrangement uses TRBV28 and TRBJ1-2, with TRBD1 as a possible D gene (5 bases). The CDR3 spans 18 residues. The germline V gene has CDR1 MDHEN and CDR2 SYDVKM. V lost 5 bases and J 4 bases, leaving 26 bases between the germline ends. CDR3 residues: CASSPILGVGGWTYGYTF. DNA of the CDR3: TGTGCCAGCAGTCCTATTTTGGGGGTCGGGGGTTGGACCTATGGCTACACCTTC.

This clone came up a few times. The V call is TRBV19, the J call TRBJ1-2; D is uncertain. Germline V gene lookup returns CDR1 LNHDA and CDR2 SQIVND (reference sequence). The V gene lost 1 base and the J gene lost 8 bases, with 8 bases spanning the gap. There are 12 residues in the CDR3. For the CDR3, the DNA is TGTGCCAGTAGTATAGGAGTCAGGGGCTACACCTTC. Residues: CASSIGVRGYTF.

The genes are TRBV5-1 and TRBJ2-4, with no clear D. V lost 0 bases to trimming and J lost 3 bases, with 16 bases between them. This CDR3 has 17 amino acids. The germline CDR1 and CDR2 sequences are SGHRS and YFSETQ. The CDR3 nucleotides read TGCGCCAGCAGCTTGGAAATGGGAAATACGAACAAAAACATTCAGTACTTC. It codes for CASSLEMGNTNKNIQYF.

CDR3 loop: CASSAGTSIHYNEQFF. CDR3 nucleotides: TGTGCCAGCAGTGCCGGGACTAGCATCCACTACAATGAGCAGTTCTTC. This chain uses TRBV2 with TRBJ2-1, with TRBD2 matching over 9 bases. This CDR3 is built from 16 residues. With 4 bases clipped from V and 3 bases from J, the junction kept 7 bases outside the gene matches. The germline gives CDR1 SNHLY, CDR2 FYNNEI.

This clone was detected once. The chain carries TRBV27 and TRBJ2-1, with D perhaps matching TRBD1 (5 bases). CDR1 and CDR2 from the germline V gene are MNHEY and SMNVEV (reference sequence). Trimming removed 4 bases at V and 5 bases at J, with 12 bases between. The CDR3 has 14 residues. The CDR3 region is CASSSIDSNNEQFF. In DNA form, the CDR3 reads TGTGCCAGCAGTTCCATCGACAGCAACAATGAGCAGTTCTTC.

This clone was detected only a few times. Distinct nucleotide sequences in the sample also encode this CDR3. The chain links TRBV20-1 to TRBJ2-7, with no clear D. Germline values: CDR1 DFQATT, CDR2 SNEGSKA (reference sequence). The CDR3 has 11 residues. The V gene lost 6 bases and the J gene lost 3 bases, with 9 bases spanning the gap. The CDR3 DNA is TGCAGTGCCGGTCTGGTCTACGAGCAGTACTTC. It codes for CSAGLVYEQYF.

CDR3 sequence reads: CATTGQGYEQYF. CDR3 sequence (DNA): TGTGCCACCACGGGACAGGGCTACGAGCAGTACTTC. The J gene is TRBJ2-7, the V gene TRBV10-3, with 9 positions matching TRBD1. CDR1 is ENHRY and CDR2 is SYGVKD in the germline V gene. The J segment lost 3 bases and the V segment lost 10 bases, leaving 4 bases of the junction unmatched. CDR3 length: 12 amino acids.

This clone has more than one count but fewer than ten. In nucleotides, the CDR3 is TGTGCCTGGAGTACTGGCGGGACGAACACCGGGGAGCTGTTTTTT. This sequence encodes CAWSTGGTNTGELFF. V gene TRBV30 combines with J gene TRBJ2-2; possibly TRBD2 for D (6 bases). There are 15 residues in the CDR3. Germline V gene lookup returns CDR1 GTSNPN and CDR2 SVGIG (reference sequence). With 2 bases removed from V and 0 bases from J, the gap between germline ends came to 10 bases.

This rearrangement joins TRBV14 to TRBJ2-4; the D is unclear. Germline CDR1 and CDR2: SGHDN and FVKESK. V lost 0 bases, J lost 6 bases, and 12 bases lay in between. The CDR3 loop spans 15 amino acids. The CDR3 bases are TGTGCCAGCAGCCAAGATTTCTCGACTCCAAACATTCAGTACTTC. It is translated as CASSQDFSTPNIQYF. The full variable domain, in which reference TRBV14 and TRBJ2-4 provide the parts outside the CDR3, is EAGVTQFPSHSVIEKGQTVTLRCDPISGHDNLYWYRRVMGKEIKFLLHFVKESKQDESGMPNNRFLAERTGGTYSTLKVQPAELEDSGVYFCASSQDFSTPNIQYFGAGTRLSVL.

Written as DNA, the CDR3 is TGTGCCAGCAGGGGACAGGGGGCAGGGGGCTACACCTTC. Translating it yields CASRGQGAGGYTF. This chain connects TRBV27 to TRBJ1-2, with 12 bases fitting TRBD1. The CDR3 runs to 13 residues. From germline, CDR1 is MNHEY and CDR2 SMNVEV (reference sequence). After removal of 6 bases from V and 8 bases from J, the junction contained 4 bases not matched to a gene.

There are many counts of this clone. This CDR3 reads CASSYLGMGTYEQYF. In DNA form, the CDR3 reads TGTGCCAGCAGTTACTTGGGTATGGGGACCTACGAGCAGTACTTC. This chain uses TRBV6-6 with TRBJ2-7; the D is unclear. Germline values: CDR1 MNHNY, CDR2 SVGAGI (reference sequence). The CDR3 extends over 15 amino acids. V was shortened by 1 base and J by 2 bases, with 12 bases between the two germline ends.

This clone appeared once. This chain links TRBV29-1 with TRBJ2-5; D is unclear. With the DNA end fitting TRBJ2-7 better, the J assignment may be wrong. This CDR3 comprises 13 residues. CDR1 SQVTM and CDR2 ANQGSEA come from the germline V gene. CDR3 sequence reads: CSVGRSYSYEQYF. The CDR3 DNA reads TGCAGCGTTGGTCGTTCCTACTCCTACGAGCAGTACTTC.

The V call is TRBV6-1, the J call TRBJ1-2; D possibly corresponds to TRBD1 (5 bases). Trimming left V 6 bases short and J 4 bases short, with 9 bases between. The CDR3 is 12 amino acids. CDR1 MNHNS and CDR2 SASEGT come from the germline V gene. CDR3 nucleotides: TGTGCCAGCAGAAGACAGCTCTATGGCTACACCTTC. It encodes CASRRQLYGYTF.

The V and J genes are TRBV2 and TRBJ2-1; tentative D call: TRBD1 (6 bases). The CDR3 spans 15 residues. V lost 5 bases and J lost 5, with 16 bases in between. Germline CDR1 is SNHLY and CDR2 is FYNNEI. The CDR3 sequence is CASSRTGSPNNEQFF. CDR3 nucleotide sequence: TGTGCCAGCAGTCGAACAGGGAGTCCTAACAATGAGCAGTTCTTC.

In DNA, the CDR3 is TGTGCCAGCAGGACATGGGAATGGTTGTCCGGGGAGCTGTTTTTT. Translating it yields CASRTWEWLSGELFF. This chain links TRBV2 with TRBJ2-2; D is unresolved. CDR1 is SNHLY and CDR2 is FYNNEI in the germline V gene. The ends were cut back, 6 bases at V and 6 bases at J, with 17 bases in the middle. The CDR3 loop spans 15 amino acids. Complete variable domain (other parts from reference TRBV2 and TRBJ2-2): EPEVTQTPSHQVTQMGQEVILRCVPISNHLYFYWYRQILGQKVEFLVSFYNNEISEKSEIFDDQFSVERPDGSNFTLKIRSTKLEDSAMYFCASRTWEWLSGELFFGEGSRLTVL.

The chain employs TRBV28 and TRBJ2-1; 8 bases fit TRBD2. With V trimmed by 5 bases and J by 6 bases, 9 bases remained unmatched. This CDR3 comprises 15 residues. Germline V gives CDR1 MDHEN, CDR2 SYDVKM. CDR3 amino acids: CASSPPGLAGNEQFF. The CDR3 DNA sequence: TGTGCCAGCAGTCCGCCCGGACTAGCAGGCAATGAGCAGTTCTTC.

The J gene is TRBJ1-1, the V gene TRBV5-1; D unresolved. CDR1 and CDR2 (germline): SGHRS, YFSETQ. With 2 bases removed from V and 1 base from J, the gap between germline ends came to 9 bases. The CDR3 extends over 14 amino acids. The CDR3 sequence is CASSLIRPNTEAFF. CDR3 DNA sequence: TGCGCCAGCAGCTTAATACGACCGAACACTGAAGCTTTCTTT.

This chain connects TRBV6-5 to TRBJ1-2; D not certain. The CDR3 sequence is 14 residues long. Trimming cost V 0 bases and J 3 bases, with 8 bases left between them. The germline gives CDR1 MNHEY, CDR2 SVGAGI. The CDR3 protein is CASSYSVAHYGYTF. The CDR3 nucleotides are TGTGCCAGCAGTTACTCAGTAGCTCACTATGGCTACACCTTC.